A single sample is the source of the 22 T cell receptor beta chains below, sequenced in a study of shared clonotypes between healthy human individuals. The table came from immunoSEQ multiplex PCR; TCRdb's copy has only in-frame clones and leaves some out. The table has fewer than 700,000 clones, 70% to 80% seen once. The sample consisted of PBMCs. The receptor set was obtained from a woman aged 40-49 years in good health. Some clones in this sample may be carry-over from other donors' samples.

This sequence joins TRBV5-4 and TRBJ2-3; 12 bases match TRBD2. Germline V CDR1 and CDR2: SGHNT, YYREEE (reference sequence). The CDR3 has 16 amino acids. The trim removed 4 bases at V and 5 bases at J, leaving 8 bases unmatched. DNA for the CDR3: TGTGCCAGCAGCCCGAGACTAGCGGGAGTGGGAGATACGCAGTATTTT. Translation gives CASSPRLAGVGDTQYF.

This clone appeared a few times. CDR3 amino acids: CASSLQAGKGNEQFF. In DNA, the CDR3 is TGTGCCAGCAGCTTGCAAGCGGGAAAGGGGAATGAGCAGTTCTTC. V usage is TRBV7-2 and J usage is TRBJ2-1; 7 positions match TRBD2. The CDR3 length is 15 residues. V shed 3 bases and J 7 bases; nucleotides not matched to a gene: 9. CDR1 and CDR2 (germline): SGHTA, FQGNSA. Filled out from reference TRBV7-2 and TRBJ2-1, the complete variable domain reads GAGVSQSPSNKVTEKGKDVELRCDPISGHTALYWYRQSLGQGLEFLIYFQGNSAPDKSGLPSDRFSAERTGGSVSTLTIQRTQQEDSAVYLCASSLQAGKGNEQFFGPGTRLTVL.

V gene TRBV5-1 combines with J gene TRBJ2-6; 7 bases match TRBD1. The CDR3 loop spans 15 amino acids. CDR1 and CDR2 (germline): SGHRS, YFSETQ. For the CDR3, the DNA is TGCGCGTCCGACAGGGAGTTCTCTGGGGCCAACGTCCTGACTTTC. Translated, it gives CASDREFSGANVLTF.

Worth noting for this clone: A read error may explain this, as a much larger clone is one base away. The sample contains more than one DNA sequence encoding this CDR3. The rearrangement joins TRBV29-1 to TRBJ2-5, with a weak D call TRBD2 (5 bases). This CDR3 has 13 residues. CDR1 and CDR2 (germline): SQVTM, ANQGSEA. The V gene lost 5 bases and the J gene lost 7 bases, with 17 bases spanning the gap. The CDR3 spells CSVPTGGVGTQYF. As DNA, the CDR3 is TGCAGCGTTCCGACCGGAGGTGTTGGGACCCAGTACTTC.

The J gene is TRBJ1-1, the V gene TRBV5-4; D is ambiguous. V gave up 0 bases and J gave up 10 bases, with 13 bases separating them. The CDR3 contains 13 residues. Germline V CDR1 and CDR2: SGHNT, YYREEE (reference sequence). The DNA for the CDR3 is TGTGCCAGCAGCTTGGACAGCCCTACCCGAGCTTTCTTT. It specifies CASSLDSPTRAFF. The full variable domain, its missing parts supplied by reference TRBV5-4 and TRBJ1-1, is ETGVTQSPTHLIKTRGQQVTLRCSSQSGHNTVSWYQQALGQGPQFIFQYYREEENGRGNFPPRFSGLQFPNYSSELNVNALELDDSALYLCASSLDSPTRAFFGQGTRLTVV.

The chain recombines TRBV9 with TRBJ2-1, with a weak D call TRBD1 (6 bases). The CDR3 length is 18 residues. V was shortened by 0 bases and J by 4 bases, with 20 bases between the two germline ends. Germline V gene sequence: CDR1 SGDLS, CDR2 YYNGEE. The CDR3 here is CASSVESWAGAEYNEQFF. The DNA for the CDR3 is TGTGCCAGCAGCGTAGAGAGCTGGGCAGGGGCGGAATACAATGAGCAGTTCTTC.

The chain is built from TRBV2 and TRBJ2-7; TRBD2 is a possible D gene (5 bases). The CDR3 length is 15 residues. From germline, CDR1 is SNHLY and CDR2 FYNNEI. Trimming took 5 bases from V and 4 from J, leaving 18 bases between them. CDR3 bases: TGTGCCAGCAGTCTTTATGGGAGTACTGGGTACGAGCAGTACTTC. Amino acids: CASSLYGSTGYEQYF.

The chain carries TRBV7-9 and TRBJ2-5, with D perhaps TRBD1 (5 bases). The V gene's germline CDR1 is SEHNR and CDR2 FQNEAQ (reference sequence). There are 15 residues in the CDR3. Trimming shortened V by 2 bases and J by 5 bases, and 15 bases separated the two germline ends. The CDR3 loop reads CASSLFQGKGETQYF. CDR3 nucleotide sequence: TGTGCCAGCAGCTTATTCCAGGGAAAAGGGGAGACCCAGTACTTC.

This clone was detected only a few times. The chain recombines TRBV25-1 with TRBJ1-1, with 8 bases identical to TRBD1. Germline CDR1 MGHDK, CDR2 SYGVNS. The CDR3 covers 13 residues. The J segment lost 4 bases and the V segment lost 4 bases, leaving 2 bases of the junction unmatched. The CDR3 bases are TGTGCCAGCAGTGTGGGGACAGGCACTGAAGCTTTCTTT. Protein product: CASSVGTGTEAFF.

This chain uses TRBV5-4 with TRBJ2-1; a weak D match, TRBD2 (6 bases). The ends were cut back, 3 bases at V and 1 base at J, with 8 bases in the middle. Germline V gene lookup returns CDR1 SGHNT and CDR2 YYREEE (reference sequence). The CDR3 has 14 residues. The CDR3 loop is CASSSGTSYNEQFF. CDR3 bases: TGTGCCAGCAGCTCCGGGACTTCCTACAATGAGCAGTTCTTC.

The J gene is TRBJ1-5, the V gene TRBV15; TRBD1 agrees at 9 bases. CDR3 length: 15 amino acids. The germline gives CDR1 LNHNV, CDR2 YYDKDF (reference sequence). The J segment lost 6 bases and the V segment lost 3 bases, leaving 6 bases of the junction unmatched. CDR3 residues: CATSRDWTGAQPQHF. The CDR3 DNA reads TGTGCCACCAGCAGGGACTGGACAGGGGCTCAGCCCCAGCATTTT.

This clone was recorded a few times. The J gene is TRBJ2-1, the V gene TRBV7-8; D might be TRBD2 (6 bases). Trimming left V 7 bases short and J 7 bases short, with 20 bases between. CDR1 is SGHVS, CDR2 FQNEAQ, per germline. This CDR3 is 15 amino acids long. The CDR3, as DNA: TGTGCCAGCACCCCCCAGCGGGCTGATGGTAATGAGCAGTTCTTC. It codes for CASTPQRADGNEQFF.

Remarks on this clone: A read error is the likely source, as a far larger clone sits one nucleotide away. The same CDR3 also results from other DNA sequences found in this sample. V and J are TRBV7-9 and TRBJ2-7; 8 positions match TRBD1. The CDR3 consists of 19 residues. Germline CDR1 reads SEHNR; CDR2 reads FQNEAQ (reference sequence). J was trimmed by 1 base and V by 0 bases; bases with no gene match: 14. The CDR3 here is CASSLAVRTGGLGSYEQYF. Written as DNA, the CDR3 is TGTGCCAGCAGCTTAGCAGTGAGAACAGGGGGACTGGGGTCCTACGAGCAGTACTTC. The whole variable domain, remainder taken from reference TRBV7-9 and TRBJ2-7, is DTGVSQNPRHKITKRGQNVTFRCDPISEHNRLYWYRQTLGQGPEFLTYFQNEAQLEKSRLLSDRFSAERPKGSFSTLEIQRTEQGDSAMYLCASSLAVRTGGLGSYEQYFGPGTRLTVT.

The rearrangement uses TRBV19 and TRBJ2-3; 7 nucleotides agree with TRBD2. After removal of 5 bases from V and 3 bases from J, the junction contained 11 bases not matched to a gene. The CDR3 totals 16 residues. The germline V gene encodes CDR1 LNHDA and CDR2 SQIVND (reference sequence). CDR3: CASSFRSSGSTDTQYF. In nucleotides, the CDR3 is TGTGCCAGTAGTTTCCGGTCTAGCGGAAGTACAGATACGCAGTATTTT. The complete variable domain, with remaining parts taken from reference TRBV19 and TRBJ2-3, reads DGGITQSPKYLFRKEGQNVTLSCEQNLNHDAMYWYRQDPGQGLRLIYYSQIVNDFQKGDIAEGYSVSREKKESFPLTVTSAQKNPTAFYLCASSFRSSGSTDTQYFGPGTRLTVL.

This chain links TRBV7-8 with TRBJ1-4; D unresolved. The CDR3 loop spans 15 amino acids. Germline CDR1 reads SGHVS; CDR2 reads FQNEAQ. V was clipped by 1 base and J by 3 bases, with 9 bases between them. The DNA for the CDR3 is TGTGCCAGCAGCTTAGGTCTGCAATCTAATGAAAAACTGTTTTTT. Translation gives CASSLGLQSNEKLFF.

The V and J genes are TRBV29-1 and TRBJ2-2; 8 nucleotides match TRBD1. V trimming: 4 bases; J trimming: 2 bases; junction bases outside the gene matches: 3. The germline gives CDR1 SQVTM, CDR2 ANQGSEA. This CDR3 spans 14 amino acids. CDR3 DNA: TGCAGCGTTGGGGACAGGACCAACACCGGGGAGCTGTTTTTT. The encoded protein is CSVGDRTNTGELFF.

The J gene is TRBJ2-1, the V gene TRBV4-1; TRBD1 matches 7 bases. The germline CDR1 and CDR2 sequences are MGHRA and YSYEKL. The CDR3 contains 17 residues. After removal of 0 bases from V and 0 bases from J, the junction contained 5 bases not matched to a gene. The CDR3 loop reads CASSQDSGQASYNEQFF. CDR3 DNA sequence: TGCGCCAGCAGCCAAGATTCTGGACAGGCCTCCTACAATGAGCAGTTCTTC.

The chain links TRBV7-2 to TRBJ1-5, with D maybe TRBD1 (5 bases). This CDR3 comprises 14 residues. V lost 4 bases, J lost 7 bases, and 14 bases lay in between. Germline-derived CDR1 and CDR2 are SGHTA and FQGNSA. CDR3 protein: CASSSGGESQPQHF. The DNA of the CDR3 is TGTGCCAGCAGCTCCGGGGGGGAAAGCCAGCCCCAGCATTTT. The full variable domain, its missing parts supplied by reference TRBV7-2 and TRBJ1-5, is GAGVSQSPSNKVTEKGKDVELRCDPISGHTALYWYRQSLGQGLEFLIYFQGNSAPDKSGLPSDRFSAERTGGSVSTLTIQRTQQEDSAVYLCASSSGGESQPQHFGDGTRLSIL.

The chain recombines TRBV18 with TRBJ2-1; possibly TRBD1 or TRBD2 for D (5 bases each). Germline lookup yields CDR1 KGHSH and CDR2 LQKENI. This CDR3 spans 14 amino acids. Trimming took off 0 bases at V and 5 bases at J, with 8 bases between the two ends. The CDR3 protein is CASSPPGPDNEQFF. CDR3 nucleotides: TGTGCCAGCTCACCACCGGGACCCGACAATGAGCAGTTCTTC.

This clone was detected a few times. V and J are TRBV4-2 and TRBJ2-7; the D is unclear. The length of the CDR3 is 14 residues. V was cut by 3 bases and J by 7 bases, with 16 bases left in between. The germline V gene has CDR1 LGHNA and CDR2 YNFKEQ. The CDR3 here is CASSQGPEVGEQYF. In DNA form, the CDR3 reads TGTGCCAGCAGCCAGGGCCCCGAAGTTGGGGAGCAGTACTTC.

V is TRBV27 and J is TRBJ1-1; D may be TRBD1 (5 bases). The CDR3 extends over 13 amino acids. The germline V gene encodes CDR1 MNHEY and CDR2 SMNVEV (reference sequence). V dropped 3 bases and J dropped 1 base, with 6 bases sitting between them. The CDR3 region is CASSLTANTEAFF. CDR3 coding DNA: TGTGCCAGCAGTTTGACAGCGAACACTGAAGCTTTCTTT.

The V and J genes are TRBV7-6 and TRBJ2-5, with D perhaps matching TRBD1 (6 bases). The V and J ends lost 1 base and 9 bases respectively, with 21 bases between them. There are 16 residues in the CDR3. Germline V gene sequence: CDR1 SGHVS, CDR2 FNYEAQ. This CDR3 is CASSLGLGGADRAQYF. The CDR3 region has the DNA TGTGCCAGCAGCTTAGGGCTAGGGGGAGCTGACCGGGCCCAGTACTTC. Filled out from reference TRBV7-6 and TRBJ2-5, the complete variable domain reads GAGVSQSPRYKVTKRGQDVALRCDPISGHVSLYWYRQALGQGPEFLTYFNYEAQQDKSGLPNDRFSAERPEGSISTLTIQRTEQRDSAMYRCASSLGLGGADRAQYFGPGTRLLVL.